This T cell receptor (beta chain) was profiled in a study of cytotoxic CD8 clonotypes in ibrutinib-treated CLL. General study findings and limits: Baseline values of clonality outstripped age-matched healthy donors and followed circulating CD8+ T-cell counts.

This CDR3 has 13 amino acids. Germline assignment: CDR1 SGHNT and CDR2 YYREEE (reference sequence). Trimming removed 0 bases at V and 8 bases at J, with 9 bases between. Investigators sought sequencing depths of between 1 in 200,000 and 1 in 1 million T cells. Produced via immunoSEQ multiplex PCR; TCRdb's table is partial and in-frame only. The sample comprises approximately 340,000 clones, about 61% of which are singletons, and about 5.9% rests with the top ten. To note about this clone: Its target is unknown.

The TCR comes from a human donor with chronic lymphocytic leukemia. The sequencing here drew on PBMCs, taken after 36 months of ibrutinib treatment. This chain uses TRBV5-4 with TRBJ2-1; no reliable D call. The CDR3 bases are TGTGCCAGCAGCTTGGAGAGACGGGATGAGCAGTTCTTC. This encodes CASSLERRDEQFF.